What follows are 19 T cell receptor beta chains derived from one specimen sequenced in a study of early T cells in non-severe SARS-CoV-2 infection. TCRdb reprocessed the 5' RACE reads with MiXCR, giving one entry per CDR3 protein. The sample shows more than 90,000 distinct CDR3 sequences, 8% to 13% of them seen only once. Sequencing was performed on whole blood. Receptor source: an adult who was a healthcare worker with PCR-confirmed SARS-CoV-2 infection or an uninfected control (not recorded which).

This clonotype showed up just a few times. The chain combines TRBV28 with TRBJ1-5; TRBD1 aligns across 7 bases. This CDR3 spans 15 amino acids. The V gene end was trimmed by 3 bases and the J gene end by 7 bases; junction bases not matched to a gene: 9. The germline CDR1 and CDR2 sequences are MDHEN and SYDVKM. The CDR3, as DNA: TGTGCCAGCAGTTTGGAAGGGGGCTACAGGCAGCCCCAGCATTTT. This codes for CASSLEGGYRQPQHF.

This clonotype was recorded a few times. At one of its ends the junction is not consistent with the germline gene, which may arise from a read error. V and J are TRBV29-1 and TRBJ1-1; D not resolved. CDR3 length equals 10 residues. Germline-derived CDR1 and CDR2 are SQVTM and ANQGSEA. The CDR3: CSAKDTEAFF. For the CDR3, the DNA is TGCAGCGCCAAAGACACGGAAGCTTTCTTT.

This clonotype was counted a few times. The CDR3 DNA follows: TGCAGCGTGAGCCCCAGGACAGGGGTATACAATGAGCAGTTCTTC. This translates into CSVSPRTGVYNEQFF. The chain couples TRBV29-1 to TRBJ2-1, with 9 bases identical to TRBD1. Germline V gene lookup returns CDR1 SQVTM and CDR2 ANQGSEA. The CDR3 extends over 15 amino acids. The V segment lost 6 bases and the J segment 4 bases; nucleotides outside the gene matches: 10.

This clonotype was detected ten times or more. V is TRBV20-1 and J is TRBJ2-1; 8 bases line up with TRBD2. After removal of 0 bases from V and 3 bases from J, the junction contained 7 bases not matched to a gene. The CDR3 consists of 16 residues. CDR1 is DFQATT and CDR2 is SNEGSKA in the germline V gene (reference sequence). CDR3 nucleotides: TGCAGTGCTAGAGATCTCGGCGGGGGGAGCTACAATGAGCAGTTCTTC. Its protein product is CSARDLGGGSYNEQFF.

This clonotype was counted a few times. V is TRBV29-1 and J is TRBJ2-5; the D is unclear. V shed 4 bases and J shed 1 base, with 7 bases lying between them. CDR1 SQVTM and CDR2 ANQGSEA come from the germline V gene. The CDR3 is 12 residues long. The chain's CDR3 is CSVAPSQETQYF. DNA of the CDR3: TGCAGCGTTGCGCCGAGCCAAGAGACCCAGTACTTC.

In its sample, this clonotype was seen once. DNA for the CDR3: TGCAGTGCTAGAAGCGTCGATGGCTACACCTTC. Amino acids: CSARSVDGYTF. This chain connects TRBV20-1 to TRBJ1-2; D is unclear. The germline gives CDR1 DFQATT, CDR2 SNEGSKA (reference sequence). V was cut by 2 bases and J by 6 bases, with 7 bases left in between. The CDR3 is made up of 11 amino acids.

J is TRBJ2-1 and V is TRBV7-9, with D possibly TRBD1 on 7 matching bases. Germline V CDR1 and CDR2: SEHNR, FQNEAQ (reference sequence). This CDR3 comprises 12 residues. Trimming cost V 11 bases and J 5 bases, with 13 bases left between them. The CDR3, as DNA: TGTGCCGGGCGGGACAGAGACAATGAGCAGTTCTTC. Its protein is CAGRDRDNEQFF.

This rearrangement joins TRBV5-1 to TRBJ1-1; D is possibly TRBD1 (6 bases). The germline V and J ends were trimmed by 4 bases and 4 bases, with 17 bases remaining between them. The CDR3 is 15 residues long. Germline CDR1 and CDR2: SGHRS and YFSETQ. The CDR3 loop is CASSPQPGQFTEAFF. The CDR3 coding sequence is TGCGCCAGCAGCCCACAACCAGGACAGTTCACTGAAGCTTTCTTT.

This clonotype was seen more than once but under ten times. The chain joins TRBV6-1 to TRBJ2-7, with D possibly called TRBD1 or TRBD2 (5 bases each). V was shortened by 7 bases and J by 5 bases, with 21 bases between the two germline ends. CDR3 length equals 15 residues. Germline CDR1 is MNHNS and CDR2 is SASEGT. The CDR3 reads CASTRRGDRANEQYF. The DNA for the CDR3 is TGTGCCAGCACCCGAAGAGGGGACCGGGCCAACGAGCAGTACTTC.

This clonotype was observed a handful of times. This sequence joins TRBV28 and TRBJ2-7; no clear D gene. CDR3 size: 11 residues. Trimming removed 5 bases from V and 4 bases from J, with 6 bases in between. Germline values: CDR1 MDHEN, CDR2 SYDVKM. CDR3 residues: CASSSEYEQYF. Here the CDR3 DNA reads TGTGCCAGCAGTAGCGAATACGAGCAGTACTTC.

This clonotype was seen more than once but under ten times. This rearrangement joins TRBV9 to TRBJ1-3, with D possibly being TRBD1 (5 bases). With 2 bases removed from V and 4 bases from J, the gap between germline ends came to 16 bases. The germline V gene encodes CDR1 SGDLS and CDR2 YYNGEE. The CDR3 sequence is 16 residues long. The CDR3 DNA follows: TGTGCCAGCAGCGTCCTAGGTCAGGGCGCAGGAAACACCATATATTTT. Translating gives CASSVLGQGAGNTIYF.

The sample holds a few counts of this clonotype. The rearrangement links TRBV5-1 to TRBJ2-5, with 12 nucleotides matching TRBD1. Per the germline V gene, CDR1 is SGHRS and CDR2 is YFSETQ. The CDR3 has 16 residues. V trimming: 4 bases; J trimming: 3 bases; junction bases outside the gene matches: 7. The CDR3 region has the DNA TGCGCCAGCAGCCACGCCGGGACAGGGGGCGAAGAGACCCAGTACTTC. Translating it yields CASSHAGTGGEETQYF.

This clonotype was counted between two and nine times. The rearrangement uses TRBV6-5 and TRBJ1-2; 9 bases map to TRBD1. The V gene's germline CDR1 is MNHEY and CDR2 SVGAGI. With V trimmed by 5 bases and J by 6 bases, 10 bases remained unmatched. This CDR3 region has 15 residues. CDR3 sequence reads: CASSRQGEAPDGYTF. The CDR3 DNA follows: TGTGCCAGCAGTCGACAGGGGGAAGCCCCGGATGGCTACACCTTC.

This clonotype was counted at least ten times. The rearrangement uses TRBV7-6 and TRBJ1-3; the D is unclear. Trimming pared 3 bases from V and 6 bases from J, leaving 12 bases between. In germline, CDR1 is SGHVS, CDR2 FNYEAQ. This CDR3 region has 14 residues. DNA for the CDR3: TGTGCCAGCAGCTTCGGCCCGGTGGCAAACACCATATATTTT. This translates into CASSFGPVANTIYF.

This clonotype was counted a few times. V and J are TRBV11-1 and TRBJ2-3, with 9 bases fitting TRBD2. This CDR3 spans 15 amino acids. The V gene's germline CDR1 is SGHAT and CDR2 FQDESV (reference sequence). With V trimmed by 5 bases and J by 1 base, 4 bases remained unmatched. The CDR3 is CASSPRTSGTDTQYF. In DNA form, the CDR3 reads TGTGCCAGCAGCCCCCGGACTAGCGGCACAGATACGCAGTATTTT.

The CDR3 loop reads CSVVGTGNTEAFF. DNA of the CDR3: TGCAGCGTTGTCGGGACTGGTAACACTGAAGCTTTCTTT. The chain combines TRBV29-1 with TRBJ1-1; D possibly corresponds to TRBD1 (5 bases). Germline-derived CDR1 and CDR2 are SQVTM and ANQGSEA. Trimming removed 4 bases at V and 2 bases at J, with 11 bases between. This CDR3 region has 13 residues.

This clonotype was observed many times. The J gene is TRBJ2-7, the V gene TRBV4-1; the D gene is possibly TRBD1 (5 bases). CDR1 MGHRA and CDR2 YSYEKL come from the germline V gene. The CDR3 has 19 residues. V was clipped by 1 base and J by 4 bases, with 26 bases between them. CDR3 nucleotides: TGCGCCAGCAGCCAAGGAAACGGCCGAGGTGGGGCCCTTTCGTACGAGCAGTACTTC. Its translation is CASSQGNGRGGALSYEQYF.

This clonotype showed up just a few times. The chain recombines TRBV7-9 with TRBJ1-1; D gene uncertain. Germline V gene data show CDR1 as SEHNR and CDR2 as FQNEAQ (reference sequence). The length of the CDR3 is 14 residues. V was pared by 2 bases and J by 2 bases, with 9 bases between. CDR3 sequence (DNA): TGTGCCAGCAGCTTATTAGGGCCTAACACTGAAGCTTTCTTT. Protein sequence: CASSLLGPNTEAFF.

This clonotype was observed at least ten times. This chain connects TRBV5-1 to TRBJ2-7; D gene ambiguous. Trimming removed 2 bases from V and 6 bases from J, with 15 bases in between. Germline-derived CDR1 and CDR2 are SGHRS and YFSETQ. This CDR3 comprises 14 residues. Written as DNA, the CDR3 is TGCGCCAGCAGCTTACTACGGGTCCAAAGCGAGCAGTACTTC. It yields the protein CASSLLRVQSEQYF.